These 26 T cell receptor beta chains share one sample of origin, sequenced in a study of T cells in Graves' hyperthyroidism and ophthalmopathy. RNA transcripts gave rise to amplified TCR beta CDR3 regions. HTBI primers were the set used in a first-round RT-PCR of the TCR CDR3. TCRdb independently ran MiXCR on the multiplex PCR reads; one entry per CDR3 protein. There are more than 500,000 distinct CDR3 sequences in the sample; about 16% occur only once, and 29% lies in the top ten. The specimen sequenced was blood. These receptors were taken from a woman aged 30 to 39 with Graves' ophthalmopathy.

This clonotype was recorded at least ten times. V gene TRBV28 combines with J gene TRBJ2-7; D perhaps matches TRBD1 (6 bases). The germline V and J ends were trimmed by 6 bases and 3 bases, with 15 bases remaining between them. The CDR3 is made up of 14 amino acids. From germline, CDR1 is MDHEN and CDR2 SYDVKM. The CDR3 here is CASSPDRWVYEQYF. The CDR3 DNA sequence: TGTGCCAGCAGCCCAGACAGGTGGGTCTACGAGCAGTACTTC.

This clonotype turned up a few times. The gene calls are TRBV29-1 and TRBJ2-1, with a weak D call TRBD2 (6 bases). V lost 7 bases and J 4 bases, leaving 11 bases between the germline ends. The CDR3 loop spans 12 amino acids. The germline V gene has CDR1 SQVTM and CDR2 ANQGSEA. CDR3 DNA sequence: TGCAGCGCCCCGGGACTGTACAATGAGCAGTTCTTC. This encodes CSAPGLYNEQFF.

This clonotype was detected ten times or more. The V and J genes are TRBV11-2 and TRBJ1-5, with D hard to call. The germline V and J ends were trimmed by 1 base and 7 bases, with 14 bases remaining between them. The CDR3 runs 15 residues. Germline V gene data show CDR1 as SGHAT and CDR2 as FQNNGV. The CDR3 DNA reads TGTGCCAGCAGCTTAGGATTGGGGATTGGGCAGCCCCAGCATTTT. Translation gives CASSLGLGIGQPQHF.

The chain couples TRBV9 to TRBJ2-1; 9 bases are a match to TRBD2. The CDR3 has 18 amino acids. The germline gives CDR1 SGDLS, CDR2 YYNGEE. V lost 4 bases to trimming and J lost 0 bases; unmatched junction nucleotides: 11. The CDR3 spells CASSLAGIPGGSYNEQFF. In DNA, the CDR3 is TGTGCCAGCAGCCTAGCGGGAATTCCCGGGGGCTCCTACAATGAGCAGTTCTTC.

The chain employs TRBV6-1 and TRBJ1-6; D gene unclear. Per the germline V gene, CDR1 is MNHNS and CDR2 is SASEGT. Trimming left V 8 bases short and J 0 bases short, with 14 bases between. The CDR3 is 16 residues long. This chain's CDR3 is CASGGQASSYNSPLHF. As DNA, the CDR3 is TGTGCCAGCGGCGGGCAGGCCAGCTCCTATAATTCACCCCTCCACTTT.

In this sample, this clonotype turned up a few times. The rearrangement links TRBV20-1 to TRBJ2-1, with TRBD1 matching 12 bases. The germline CDR1 and CDR2 sequences are DFQATT and SNEGSKA (reference sequence). With V trimmed by 5 bases and J by 9 bases, 8 bases remained unmatched. This CDR3 is 14 amino acids long. CDR3 bases: TGCAGTGCTCCGCGGGACAGGGGGCGAGGTGAGCAGTTCTTC. It is translated as CSAPRDRGRGEQFF.

V usage is TRBV12-5 and J usage is TRBJ2-1; 11 bases map to TRBD2. The CDR3 sequence is 15 residues long. Germline trimming cut 1 base from V and 7 bases from J; bases unmatched to any gene: 3. Looked up from germline, CDR1 is LGHNT and CDR2 is FRNRAP. As DNA, the CDR3 is TGTGCTAGTGGTTTGGGGACTAGCGGGCGGAATGAGCAGTTCTTC. The encoded protein is CASGLGTSGRNEQFF.

On this clonotype: Mismatch with germline at one junction end may stem from a read error. The chain recombines TRBV30 with TRBJ2-2, with D possibly TRBD2 on 6 matching bases. Germline-derived CDR1 and CDR2 are GTSNPN and SVGIG (reference sequence). The CDR3 spans 15 residues. The CDR3 spells CAWSVIRGYGGELSF. CDR3 DNA sequence: TGTGCCTGGAGTGTAATAAGGGGCTATGGCGGGGAGCTGTCTTTT.

This clonotype was detected a few times. J is TRBJ2-7 and V is TRBV20-1, with 7 bases that match TRBD2. The CDR3 consists of 14 residues. CDR1 and CDR2 (germline): DFQATT, SNEGSKA (reference sequence). With 5 bases clipped from V and 4 bases from J, the junction kept 11 bases outside the gene matches. CDR3 DNA sequence: TGCAGTGCTCCTACCCGTCCTAGCGGTTACGAGCAGTACTTC. Amino acids: CSAPTRPSGYEQYF.

At least ten counts were recorded for this clonotype. The rearrangement links TRBV9 to TRBJ2-7; the D gene is possibly TRBD1 (5 bases). Looked up from germline, CDR1 is SGDLS and CDR2 is YYNGEE. The CDR3 totals 13 residues. V dropped 5 bases and J dropped 1 base, with 10 bases sitting between them. The CDR3 sequence: CASSFRDSYEQYF. The DNA for the CDR3 is TGTGCCAGCAGTTTCAGGGATTCCTACGAGCAGTACTTC. The complete variable domain, with remaining parts taken from reference TRBV9 and TRBJ2-7, reads DSGVTQTPKHLITATGQRVTLRCSPRSGDLSVYWYQQSLDQGLQFLIQYYNGEERAKGNILERFSAQQFPDLHSELNLSSLELGDSALYFCASSFRDSYEQYFGPGTRLTVT.

This clonotype was detected many times. The rearrangement links TRBV20-1 to TRBJ2-3; D might be TRBD1 (6 bases). Germline CDR1 reads DFQATT; CDR2 reads SNEGSKA (reference sequence). V shed 6 bases and J shed 2 bases, with 15 bases lying between them. The CDR3 covers 14 residues. The CDR3 DNA follows: TGCAGTGCCCGGAGGACAGCCAACACAGATACGCAGTATTTT. Translated, it gives CSARRTANTDTQYF.

With regard to this clonotype: Since a much larger clone is just one base distant, this may be a read error. The chain recombines TRBV24-1 with TRBJ2-1, with 9 bases fitting TRBD2. The CDR3 extends over 18 amino acids. Germline-derived CDR1 and CDR2 are KGHDR and SFDVKD. CDR3 amino acids: CATSDSSLAGGSYSEQFF. In nucleotides, the CDR3 is TGTGCCACCAGTGACAGCTCACTAGCGGGCGGATCCTACAGTGAGCAGTTCTTC.

This sequence joins TRBV19 and TRBJ1-1, with 9 positions matching TRBD1. V shed 5 bases, J shed 4 bases, and the junction held 8 bases outside the gene matches. Germline V gives CDR1 LNHDA, CDR2 SQIVND (reference sequence). CDR3 length: 15 residues. In DNA, the CDR3 is TGTGCCAGTAGTCCGGACAGGGGAAGTTTCACTGAAGCTTTCTTT. Amino acids: CASSPDRGSFTEAFF.

This clonotype was counted only a few times. V usage is TRBV6-2 or TRBV6-3 and J usage is TRBJ2-1; TRBD2 aligns across 8 bases. V lost 2 bases and J lost 10; bases outside the gene matches: 7. This CDR3 comprises 14 residues. The germline gives CDR1 MNHEY, CDR2 SVGEGT. The DNA of the CDR3 is TGTGCCAGCAGTTACGCAGGGACTAGGGAAGAGCAGTTCTTC. Protein product: CASSYAGTREEQFF.

This clonotype was recorded at least ten times. V gene TRBV2 combines with J gene TRBJ1-4; 7 positions agree with TRBD1. The CDR3 consists of 14 residues. After removal of 3 bases from V and 4 bases from J, the junction contained 2 bases not matched to a gene. Germline V gene lookup returns CDR1 SNHLY and CDR2 FYNNEI. CDR3 region: CASSDSGGNEKLFF. The CDR3 bases are TGTGCCAGCAGTGATTCAGGGGGTAATGAAAAACTGTTTTTT.

V gene TRBV28 combines with J gene TRBJ2-2; TRBD1 agrees at 7 bases. This CDR3 contains 16 residues. Looked up from germline, CDR1 is MDHEN and CDR2 is SYDVKM. V lost 4 bases, J lost 1 base, and 6 bases stayed unmatched. CDR3 loop: CASSSTGQLNTGELFF. The CDR3 DNA sequence: TGTGCCAGCAGTTCAACGGGACAGCTGAACACCGGGGAGCTGTTTTTT.

Regarding this clonotype: A much larger clone sits a single nucleotide away, making a read error possible. The CDR3 DNA reads TGTGCCACCAGTGAACGGGGGTCGGAGACCCAGTACTTC. It encodes CATSERGSETQYF. The chain carries TRBV2 and TRBJ2-5; tentative D call: TRBD2 (6 bases). This CDR3 has 13 residues. In germline, CDR1 is SNHLY, CDR2 FYNNEI.

The chain is built from TRBV24-1 and TRBJ2-2; D remains ambiguous. V was trimmed by 9 bases and J by 0 bases, leaving 13 bases between them. CDR1 is KGHDR, CDR2 SFDVKD, per germline. The length of the CDR3 is 15 residues. CDR3 DNA: TGTGCCACCTCTAGGCAGACAACGAACACCGGGGAGCTGTTTTTT. This encodes CATSRQTTNTGELFF.

The chain links TRBV3-1 to TRBJ2-3; weak D call: TRBD1 (6 bases). The CDR3 sequence is 15 residues long. V was pared by 4 bases and J by 3 bases, with 14 bases between. CDR1 and CDR2 (germline): LGHDT, YNNKEL (reference sequence). CDR3 sequence reads: CASSLRAGATDTQYF. CDR3 DNA sequence: TGTGCCAGCAGCCTTCGGGCAGGGGCTACAGATACGCAGTATTTT.

The chain is built from TRBV20-1 and TRBJ2-2, with D unclear. This CDR3 has 13 residues. V lost 3 bases to trimming and J lost 0 bases, with 5 bases between them. In germline, CDR1 is DFQATT, CDR2 SNEGSKA (reference sequence). The CDR3 region is CSASSTNTGELFF. The CDR3 DNA reads TGCAGTGCTAGTTCTACGAACACCGGGGAGCTGTTTTTT.

This clonotype was seen repeatedly, ten times or more. The chain uses TRBV30 and TRBJ2-2, with no clear D. The germline V gene has CDR1 GTSNPN and CDR2 SVGIG (reference sequence). V lost 5 bases and J 7 bases, leaving 8 bases between the germline ends. This CDR3 has 11 amino acids. The CDR3, as DNA: TGTGCCTGGCAGTCGGGCGGGGAGCTGTTTTTT. It translates to CAWQSGGELFF.

The chain combines TRBV28 with TRBJ1-2; TRBD1 agrees at 7 bases. Germline V gene sequence: CDR1 MDHEN, CDR2 SYDVKM. The V segment lost 7 bases and the J segment 5 bases; nucleotides outside the gene matches: 13. The CDR3 runs to 15 residues. The CDR3 nucleotides read TGTGCCAGCACCAAAAAGGACAGGAGTAGGTATGGCTACACCTTC. Protein sequence: CASTKKDRSRYGYTF.

The rearrangement links TRBV15 to TRBJ2-3; D unclear. V was cut by 0 bases and J by 2 bases, with 15 bases left in between. CDR1 LNHNV and CDR2 YYDKDF come from the germline V gene (reference sequence). The CDR3 is made up of 17 amino acids. The chain's CDR3 is CATSRDQPGTFTDTQYF. The CDR3 bases are TGTGCCACCAGCAGAGATCAGCCAGGAACCTTCACAGATACGCAGTATTTT.

In its sample, this clonotype was seen many times. The chain combines TRBV7-2 with TRBJ2-7, with 10 nucleotides matching TRBD2. Germline lookup yields CDR1 SGHTA and CDR2 FQGNSA. This CDR3 has 14 amino acids. Losses at the gene ends were 5 bases for V and 2 bases for J; bases not matched to a gene: 3. CDR3 in amino acids: CASSKTSGPYEQYF. CDR3 nucleotides: TGTGCCAGCAGCAAGACTAGCGGGCCCTACGAGCAGTACTTC.

Ten or more counts support this clonotype. The chain carries TRBV7-8 and TRBJ2-1; no definite D call. The germline CDR1 and CDR2 sequences are SGHVS and FQNEAQ. This CDR3 has 15 amino acids. The germline V and J ends were trimmed by 0 bases and 0 bases, with 6 bases remaining between them. In nucleotides, the CDR3 is TGTGCCAGCAGCTTAGCCGAAAGCTCCTACAATGAGCAGTTCTTC. This sequence encodes CASSLAESSYNEQFF. Based on the CDR3 plus reference TRBV7-8 and TRBJ2-1, the full variable domain is GAGVSQSPRYKVAKRGQDVALRCDPISGHVSLFWYQQALGQGPEFLTYFQNEAQLDKSGLPSDRFFAERPEGSVSTLKIQRTQQEDSAVYLCASSLAESSYNEQFFGPGTRLTVL.

This clonotype was counted between two and nine times. This rearrangement joins TRBV27 to TRBJ2-1, with 8 bases matching TRBD2. J gave up 4 bases and V 5 bases, and 7 bases lay outside the gene matches. This CDR3 is built from 15 residues. Germline V CDR1 and CDR2: MNHEY, SMNVEV (reference sequence). CDR3 in amino acids: CASSNYSGAYNEQFF. CDR3 bases: TGTGCCAGCAGTAATTATAGCGGGGCATACAATGAGCAGTTCTTC.